This note documents a single T cell receptor beta chain sequence. This specimen comes from a study of blood T cell repertoires in COVID-19. At the level of the study: COVID-19 samples, acute and convalescent, were from the United States, Italy and Spain. The analysed material was cDNA or gDNA that came from T cells, B-cell-depleted T cells, or PBMCs.

Per the original methods: How many nucleated cells were present was estimated from reference gene primer amplification. Generated by immunoSEQ multiplex PCR, the TCRdb table keeps only in-frame clones and is missing some. The V and J calls and the clone size are those of that table, but D and trimming were determined from the DNA. The sample contains about 43,000 clones, just over 85% of which appear only once. This sequence was found in a man aged 55 to 70 with active COVID-19. The sample was peripheral blood.

The CDR3 sequence is CASSLQLEQYF. In nucleotides, the CDR3 is TGTGCCAGCAGCTTACAACTCGAGCAGTACTTC. The chain employs TRBV7-9 and TRBJ2-7; unclear D gene. V was cut by 2 bases and J by 6 bases, with 5 bases left in between. The CDR3 is 11 amino acids. From germline, CDR1 is SEHNR and CDR2 FQNEAQ (reference sequence).